These 27 T cell receptor beta chains originate from one sample sequenced in a study of post-analysis software for immune sequencing data. Findings and limits, study-wide: Patients carried roughly 5 TRBV segments more frequently than controls did, and TRBV5-6, TRBV5-1 and TRBV20-1 were among them.

Their antigens remain unidentified. Every TCR beta cDNA library bore unique molecular identifiers. Using its own MiXCR run on the PCR reads, TCRdb lists one record per CDR3 protein. Of approximately 730,000 distinct CDR3 sequences listed, 30% are singletons. The sample was blood. The source of these receptors is a girl aged 5-17 years with multiple sclerosis.

This clonotype appeared a few times. The junction differs from germline at one of its ends, possibly a read error. This chain links TRBV20-1 with TRBJ2-1, with 9 bases matching TRBD2. Germline CDR1 DFQATT, CDR2 SNEGSKA (reference sequence). The CDR3 contains 18 residues. CDR3 sequence: CGARDTSGRTSSYNEQFF. The CDR3 nucleotides are TGCGGTGCTAGAGATACGAGCGGGAGGACGAGCTCCTACAATGAGCAGTTCTTC.

The chain joins TRBV28 to TRBJ1-5; no clear D gene. Germline assignment: CDR1 MDHEN and CDR2 SYDVKM. Trimming cost V 6 bases and J 6 bases, with 9 bases left between them. The CDR3 covers 12 residues. The CDR3 DNA follows: TGTGCCAGCAGGAGCCCTGGTCAGCCCCAGCATTTT. This codes for CASRSPGQPQHF.

Comments on this clonotype: A clone one base away is much larger, so this may be a read error. No conserved phenylalanine or tryptophan is present at the end of the CDR3, so a read error is the likely explanation. The genes are TRBV5-5 and TRBJ2-6, with D perhaps assigned TRBD1 or TRBD2 (5 bases each). V lost 3 bases, J lost 2 bases, and 9 bases lay in between. CDR1 is SGHKS and CDR2 is YYEKEE in the germline V gene (reference sequence). This CDR3 region has 15 residues. CDR3 bases: TGTGCCAGCAGCTCAAGGGGAGCTGGGGCCAACGTCCTGACTGTC. Its protein is CASSSRGAGANVLTV.

This clonotype was detected only a few times. The chain is built from TRBV4-1 and TRBJ1-5, with D hard to call. Germline V gene sequence: CDR1 MGHRA, CDR2 YSYEKL. Deletions cut 8 bases from V and 0 bases from J, with 14 bases between. The CDR3 is made up of 15 amino acids. CDR3 loop: CASGPGSYSNQPQHF. CDR3 nucleotide sequence: TGCGCCAGCGGCCCCGGGAGCTATAGCAATCAGCCCCAGCATTTT.

The genes are TRBV4-2 and TRBJ2-7, with 9 bases lining up with TRBD1. The CDR3 has 16 amino acids. V lost 0 bases to trimming and J lost 5 bases; unmatched junction nucleotides: 8. Germline V CDR1 and CDR2: LGHNA, YNFKEQ. The CDR3 spells CASSQDLTGGKNEQYF. The CDR3 DNA is TGTGCCAGCAGCCAAGATCTCACAGGGGGCAAGAACGAGCAGTACTTC.

This clonotype came up a few times. V is TRBV5-1 and J is TRBJ1-2; TRBD1 matches at 7 bases. This CDR3 is built from 13 residues. CDR1 SGHRS and CDR2 YFSETQ come from the germline V gene. Trimming took 0 bases from V and 7 from J; bases not matched to a gene: 3. Here the CDR3 reads CASSLDRGLGYTF. The CDR3 DNA sequence: TGCGCCAGCAGCTTGGACAGGGGCCTTGGCTACACCTTC. Supplemented by reference TRBV5-1 and TRBJ1-2, the full variable domain reads KAGVTQTPRYLIKTRGQQVTLSCSPISGHRSVSWYQQTPGQGLQFLFEYFSETQRNKGNFPGRFSGRQFSNSRSEMNVSTLELGDSALYLCASSLDRGLGYTFGSGTRLTVV.

There are many counts of this clonotype. The chain couples TRBV4-1 to TRBJ1-5; D gene uncertain. The germline V gene encodes CDR1 MGHRA and CDR2 YSYEKL. The CDR3 is 13 residues long. V was trimmed by 3 bases and J by 4 bases, leaving 7 bases between them. DNA of the CDR3: TGCGCCAGCAGCCAGGGAAGGAATCAGCCCCAGCATTTT. As protein: CASSQGRNQPQHF.

This clonotype was detected only a few times. V and J are TRBV3-1 and TRBJ2-5; D may match TRBD1 or TRBD2 (7 bases each). CDR1 and CDR2 from the germline V gene are LGHDT and YNNKEL (reference sequence). The V and J ends lost 3 bases and 5 bases respectively, with 16 bases between them. This CDR3 has 15 amino acids. The CDR3 here is CASSHAQGGFETQYF. The CDR3 bases are TGTGCCAGCAGCCATGCCCAGGGGGGGTTTGAGACCCAGTACTTC.

The V and J genes are TRBV29-1 and TRBJ2-5, with 8 bases lining up with TRBD2. Germline CDR1 is SQVTM and CDR2 is ANQGSEA. The V and J ends lost 2 bases and 10 bases, in that order; junction bases with no gene match: 12. This CDR3 region has 14 residues. Here the CDR3 reads CSVESAGADLYQYF. Here the CDR3 DNA reads TGCAGCGTTGAATCAGCGGGGGCGGATTTGTACCAGTACTTC.

There are a few counts of this clonotype. The V and J genes are TRBV5-1 and TRBJ2-7, with D unresolved. With 0 bases removed from V and 2 bases from J, the gap between germline ends came to 12 bases. This CDR3 contains 15 residues. Germline CDR1 and CDR2: SGHRS and YFSETQ. The CDR3 protein is CASSLGLGRTYEQYF. The CDR3 DNA reads TGCGCCAGCAGCTTGGGCCTTGGCAGGACCTACGAGCAGTACTTC.

In regard to this clonotype: Since a much larger clone is just one base distant, this may be a read error. This chain links TRBV5-1 with TRBJ2-5; the match to TRBD1 covers 10 bases. The CDR3 sequence is 15 residues long. From germline, CDR1 is SGHRS and CDR2 YFSETQ. V lost 4 bases, J lost 2 bases, and 5 bases stayed unmatched. In DNA, the CDR3 is TGCGCCAGCAGCGTCGAGGACAGGGGGCAAGAGACCCAGTACTTC. This sequence encodes CASSVEDRGQETQYF.

Concerning this clonotype itself: At one end, the junction sequence differs from germline, possibly due to a read error. The V gene is TRBV7-9, the J gene TRBJ2-3; D perhaps matches TRBD1 (5 bases). In germline, CDR1 is SEHNR, CDR2 FQNEAQ (reference sequence). The CDR3 is 15 amino acids. In nucleotides, the CDR3 is TGTACCAGCAGCTCGTTGGGTAGGGGCCCAGATACGCAGTATTTT. It codes for CTSSSLGRGPDTQYF.

This clonotype was picked up one time. Since a much larger clone is just one base distant, this may be a read error. V and J are TRBV6-6 and TRBJ2-3, with 7 bases fitting TRBD1. The V segment lost 2 bases and the J segment 2 bases; nucleotides outside the gene matches: 10. Germline values: CDR1 MNHNY, CDR2 SVGAGI (reference sequence). This CDR3 spans 17 amino acids. The CDR3 DNA reads as TGTGCCAGCAGTTACCACAGGGGACAGAGGGTCACAGATACGCAGTATTTT. Encoded protein: CASSYHRGQRVTDTQYF.

This clonotype was recorded at least ten times. The chain couples TRBV7-2 to TRBJ2-5; D might be TRBD2 (6 bases). In germline, CDR1 is SGHTA, CDR2 FQGNSA. The V end lost 6 bases, the J end lost 5 bases, and 19 bases lay between the germline ends. This CDR3 has 15 amino acids. This chain's CDR3 is CASSGGGTGGETQYF. The CDR3 DNA reads as TGTGCCAGCAGTGGTGGGGGGACCGGAGGGGAGACCCAGTACTTC.

This CDR3 is CSARDKATGPGRREESTDTQYF. The DNA for the CDR3 is TGCAGTGCTAGAGATAAGGCCACAGGACCAGGGCGGCGGGAGGAGAGCACAGATACGCAGTATTTT. The genes are TRBV20-1 and TRBJ2-3, with 8 bases matching TRBD2. The CDR3 is made up of 22 amino acids. Germline-derived CDR1 and CDR2 are DFQATT and SNEGSKA (reference sequence). The ends lost 0 bases at V and 0 bases at J; junction bases unmatched: 23.

Details on this clonotype: A junction end diverges from the germline sequence, so it may reflect a read error. The rearrangement links TRBV5-1 to TRBJ1-5; D might be TRBD1 (5 bases). Germline CDR1 is SGHRS and CDR2 is YFSETQ. There are 15 residues in the CDR3. The CDR3 protein is CARSPGTLGNQPQHF. The CDR3 DNA reads as TGCGCCCGCAGCCCGGGGACGTTGGGCAATCAGCCCCAGCATTTT.

The rearrangement joins TRBV7-2 to TRBJ2-6, with D uncertain. CDR1 SGHTA and CDR2 FQGNSA come from the germline V gene. Trimming left V 3 bases short and J 0 bases short, with 9 bases between. There are 16 residues in the CDR3. The CDR3 region is CASSLNLRSGANVLTF. CDR3 in DNA: TGTGCCAGCAGCTTGAACCTCCGCTCTGGGGCCAACGTCCTGACTTTC.

The rearrangement links TRBV7-9 to TRBJ1-1; D unresolved. Trimming removed 3 bases at V and 7 bases at J, with 9 bases between. Germline assignment: CDR1 SEHNR and CDR2 FQNEAQ (reference sequence). CDR3 length: 12 amino acids. The CDR3 loop is CASSFRGLEAFF. Written as DNA, the CDR3 is TGTGCCAGCAGCTTCAGAGGCCTTGAAGCTTTCTTT.

This clonotype was recorded many times. The V call is TRBV4-1, the J call TRBJ1-5; no reliable D call. CDR1 is MGHRA, CDR2 YSYEKL, per germline. V was cut by 1 base and J by 3 bases, with 13 bases left in between. The CDR3 length is 16 residues. The CDR3 sequence: CASSQGHSGDNQPQHF. CDR3 DNA: TGCGCCAGCAGCCAAGGCCACTCGGGTGACAATCAGCCCCAGCATTTT.

This clonotype was seen a few times. This chain joins TRBV4-1 and TRBJ1-5; D possibly corresponds to TRBD1 (5 bases). The length of the CDR3 is 16 residues. V was shortened by 0 bases and J by 6 bases, with 15 bases between the two germline ends. Germline-derived CDR1 and CDR2 are MGHRA and YSYEKL. Here the CDR3 DNA reads TGCGCCAGCAGCCAAGATGGGGGATTAGTTGGTCAGCCCCAGCATTTT. As protein: CASSQDGGLVGQPQHF.

A word on this clonotype: One base away lies a much larger clone, so this may be a sequencing read error. No conserved phenylalanine or tryptophan is present at the end of the CDR3, so a read error is the likely explanation. Here the CDR3 reads CASSLLRDRYEHEQFC. The CDR3 coding sequence is TGTGCCAGCAGCTTGCTCCGGGACAGGTACGAACATGAGCAGTTCTGC. The V call is TRBV7-9, the J call TRBJ2-1, with TRBD1 matching 8 bases. Trimming took 3 bases from V and 8 from J; bases not matched to a gene: 12. The CDR3 contains 16 residues. Germline CDR1 and CDR2: SEHNR and FQNEAQ (reference sequence).

The V and J genes are TRBV20-1 and TRBJ1-6; TRBD1 matches 9 bases. In germline, CDR1 is DFQATT, CDR2 SNEGSKA (reference sequence). The V segment lost 5 bases and the J segment 4 bases; nucleotides outside the gene matches: 9. This CDR3 has 16 amino acids. CDR3 nucleotide sequence: TGCAGTGCTGGGGGACAGGGAGGAATTTATAATTCACCCCTCCACTTT. Its translation: CSAGGQGGIYNSPLHF.

The chain joins TRBV27 to TRBJ2-5; TRBD1 might be the D (6 bases). V shed 6 bases and J shed 4 bases, with 15 bases lying between them. The germline V gene has CDR1 MNHEY and CDR2 SMNVEV (reference sequence). CDR3 length: 14 residues. The CDR3 DNA reads as TGTGCCAGCAGGTTAGGGGGAATCGGAGAGACCCAGTACTTC. Its protein product is CASRLGGIGETQYF.

This chain joins TRBV2 and TRBJ1-1; the match to TRBD1 covers 8 bases. CDR3 length: 11 amino acids. The V gene end was trimmed by 9 bases and the J gene end by 5 bases; junction bases not matched to a gene: 2. Germline CDR1 is SNHLY and CDR2 is FYNNEI. CDR3 in amino acids: CARRQGTEAFF. The CDR3, as DNA: TGTGCCAGGAGACAGGGGACTGAAGCTTTCTTT. The whole variable domain, filled in from reference TRBV2 and TRBJ1-1, reads EPEVTQTPSHQVTQMGQEVILRCVPISNHLYFYWYRQILGQKVEFLVSFYNNEISEKSEIFDDQFSVERPDGSNFTLKIRSTKLEDSAMYFCARRQGTEAFFGQGTRLTVV.

This clonotype was observed a handful of times. CDR3 region: CASSPPSAGFLSTDTQYF. In DNA form, the CDR3 reads TGTGCCAGCAGCCCGCCATCAGCGGGCTTCCTTAGCACAGATACGCAGTATTTT. The chain carries TRBV5-4 and TRBJ2-3, with D possibly TRBD2 on 6 matching bases. The V end lost 4 bases, the J end lost 0 bases, and 21 bases lay between the germline ends. Germline lookup yields CDR1 SGHNT and CDR2 YYREEE (reference sequence). The CDR3 is made up of 18 amino acids.

This clonotype was counted between two and nine times. This sequence joins TRBV4-1 and TRBJ2-1; a possible D gene is TRBD1 (6 bases). The CDR3 extends over 14 amino acids. Trimming took off 5 bases at V and 6 bases at J, with 14 bases between the two ends. Germline CDR1 reads MGHRA; CDR2 reads YSYEKL. The CDR3 DNA sequence: TGCGCCAGCAGCAATCCGAGGGGGAGCAATGAGCAGTTCTTC. It translates to CASSNPRGSNEQFF.

V and J are TRBV4-1 and TRBJ1-1; D may be TRBD1 (6 bases). The V gene's germline CDR1 is MGHRA and CDR2 YSYEKL. V dropped 3 bases and J dropped 2 bases, with 13 bases sitting between them. This CDR3 comprises 15 residues. DNA for the CDR3: TGCGCCAGCAGCCACTATACGGGGACAAACACTGAAGCTTTCTTT. Protein sequence: CASSHYTGTNTEAFF.